The 6 T cell receptor beta chains reported below all come from one sample, sequenced in a study of T cell responses to AZD1222 COVID-19 vaccine. Some clones are missing from TCRdb's copy, which holds only in-frame ones; the method was immunoSEQ multiplex PCR. In the table there are 120,000 to 150,000 clones, over 75% of which are singletons. Sequences were derived from peripheral blood, sampled on day 0 of AZD1222 vaccination. The receptors derive from an adult in good health.

This chain uses TRBV2 with TRBJ2-3; tentatively, D is TRBD1 or TRBD2 (5 bases each). The CDR3 covers 17 residues. The germline V gene has CDR1 SNHLY and CDR2 FYNNEI. V dropped 6 bases and J dropped 0 bases, with 19 bases sitting between them. The CDR3 coding sequence is TGTGCCAGCAGATTCCGGGACCGTCTTTCTAGCACAGATACGCAGTATTTT. This codes for CASRFRDRLSSTDTQYF.

The CDR3 DNA reads TGTGCCAGCTCACCACCGAGGTCAGGGTCTGGGGCCAACGTCCTGACTTTC. This codes for CASSPPRSGSGANVLTF. J is TRBJ2-6 and V is TRBV18; D may be TRBD1 (5 bases). Germline values: CDR1 KGHSH, CDR2 LQKENI. V dropped 0 bases and J dropped 1 base, with 10 bases sitting between them. This CDR3 region has 17 residues. The variable domain in full, completed from reference TRBV18 and TRBJ2-6, reads NAGVMQNPRHLVRRRGQEARLRCSPMKGHSHVYWYRQLPEEGLKFMVYLQKENIIDESGMPKERFSAEFPKEGPSILRIQQVVRGDSAAYFCASSPPRSGSGANVLTFGAGSRLTVL.

The J gene is TRBJ2-2, the V gene TRBV30; D call uncertain. The CDR3 is 16 amino acids. Trimming cost V 0 bases and J 0 bases, with 11 bases left between them. Germline values: CDR1 GTSNPN, CDR2 SVGIG (reference sequence). CDR3 sequence: CAWSVLAFANTGELFF. CDR3 nucleotide sequence: TGTGCCTGGAGTGTACTGGCGTTTGCGAACACCGGGGAGCTGTTTTTT.

The chain recombines TRBV7-9 with TRBJ2-5; tentatively, D is TRBD1 or TRBD2 (5 bases each). The CDR3 sequence is 14 residues long. V shed 1 base and J shed 5 bases, with 11 bases lying between them. Germline V gene lookup returns CDR1 SEHNR and CDR2 FQNEAQ (reference sequence). The CDR3 protein is CASSLGRDRETQYF. The CDR3 DNA reads TGTGCCAGCAGCTTAGGACGGGACCGCGAGACCCAGTACTTC.

The chain is built from TRBV28 and TRBJ1-2; D is uncertain. This CDR3 has 13 residues. In germline, CDR1 is MDHEN, CDR2 SYDVKM. Deletions cut 3 bases from V and 8 bases from J, with 13 bases between. The CDR3 protein is CASSFAPEFGYTF. The CDR3 DNA is TGTGCCAGCAGTTTTGCCCCCGAATTCGGCTACACCTTC.

The J gene is TRBJ2-1, the V gene TRBV7-9; 7 nucleotides agree with TRBD2. Germline CDR1 is SEHNR and CDR2 is FQNEAQ (reference sequence). J gave up 4 bases and V 4 bases, and 13 bases lay outside the gene matches. This CDR3 has 17 residues. The CDR3 DNA reads TGTGCCAGCAGCTCCCGCAGGACGGCGGGAGCGTACAATGAGCAGTTCTTC. As protein: CASSSRRTAGAYNEQFF. Variable domain in full (rest from reference TRBV7-9 and TRBJ2-1): DTGVSQNPRHKITKRGQNVTFRCDPISEHNRLYWYRQTLGQGPEFLTYFQNEAQLEKSRLLSDRFSAERPKGSFSTLEIQRTEQGDSAMYLCASSSRRTAGAYNEQFFGPGTRLTVL.